This T cell receptor (beta chain) was recovered during a study of shared clonotypes between healthy human individuals (dated by TCRdb to about 2020). For the study in its entirety: A few men and two women, aged 18 to 49 years, made up the cohort. For each donor, three plates each were used for CD4 naive and CD4 memory, two plates were used for CD8 naive, and one plate was used for CD8 memory. Blood TCR repertoires of about five healthy adults were deeply sequenced to estimate repertoire size and the extent of clonotype sharing between individuals. To increase sequencing depth and limit assay-specific biases, TCR repertoire library preparation and sequencing were carried out by different laboratories using diverse techniques. Leukapheresis yielded between about 0.8 and 8.9 billion PBMCs per donor.

According to the germline V gene (reference sequence), CDR1 reads WNHNN and CDR2 reads SYGVQD. The junction shows trimming of 4 bases on V and 6 bases on J, and the gene matches do not reach 6 bases of it. The CDR3 runs 15 residues from the cysteine to the phenylalanine. Left in the record is the CDR3 DNA by itself, 45 bases read in frame from the first base. The donors were healthy, HIV-negative adults who had no recently reported acute infections or vaccinations. All donors were Caucasian adults living in Nashville, Tennessee, USA. CD4+ T cells were enriched by magnetic negative selection, after which naive cells were positively selected on CD45RA and the negative fraction was taken as the memory subset. After blood collection by leukapheresis, PBMCs were isolated using Ficoll-Histopaque density gradient centrifugation and then cryopreserved in the vapor phase of liquid nitrogen. Analytical flow cytometry was used to check the purity and quantity of every magnetically sorted T cell population. From each sorted fraction, genomic DNA was isolated and quantified by UV absorbance on a Nanodrop 2000c.

Of note for this clone: Its binding antigen is unknown. No per-base quality is available; no much larger clone lies one base away.

Using the deep immunoSEQ assay, multiplex PCR amplified TCR CDR3 regions from genomic DNA. Extracted genomic DNA from each cell subset was distributed evenly across all wells of several immunoSEQ 96-well plates, and each plate was treated as a replicate. For sorted subsets, each replicate PCR was loaded with roughly 190 ng genomic DNA, equivalent to 25,000 to 30,000 T cell genomes. The purified libraries were quantified using a Qubit 3.0 fluorometer, sized with a Bioanalyzer 2100, and then quantified again using the KAPA Library Quantification kit. Every immunoSEQ 96-well plate was sequenced on a dedicated single-read 150-cycle Illumina NextSeq 550 flow cell. The authors processed their data as follows. The immunoSEQ output contained only junctional sequences without quality scores, so filtering could not match that applied to full-length reads. Sequences were annotated with PyIR, a Python wrapper for IgBLAST v1.9, and V/J genes and CDR3 were assigned using IMGT germline references. Reads with weak V/J assignments (E-value above 1e-6), missing CDR3, stop codons, out-of-frame junctions, or ambiguous translated residues were removed. V3J clonotypes were defined by identical inferred V gene, J gene, and CDR3 amino acid sequence. Percentage overlap between repertoires was calculated by dividing the number of shared unique clonotypes by the size of the smaller repertoire. Three approaches were used to assess repertoire richness: RTK rarefaction, the Chao1 estimator, and Recon v2.1 estimates of unobserved clonotypes. OLGA was used to compute generation probabilities for all TCRbeta clonotypes that the gDNA method yielded from four donors. TCRdb stores this immuneACCESS table with in-frame sequences only. Part of the clones is absent; in the studies checked, under half of the shortfall reflects unresolved V genes, and no reason is known for the rest. That table gives V, J and clone size, and the DNA gave D and trimming. This sample is represented by about 2.4 million clones; more than 80% of them were singletons. The leading ten clones occupy under 0.15% of the sample.

Points the paper makes about the study in general: Pairwise subsampling indicated that sequencing depth was expected to affect the degree of clonotype sharing among donors. Rarefaction of sorted-subset datasets indicated incomplete sequencing despite the large sequencing depth. Because the study included a small number of donors, the genetic and exposure-history diversity represented was limited. Sharing across a few donors was observed for around 5% of naive CD4, 3% to 4% of naive CD8, 2.3% of memory CD4, and over 0.3% of memory CD8 clonotypes. Compared with non-shared clonotypes, the clonotypes found in all four sorted-subset donors had higher generation probabilities. Sampling was restricted to blood, and TCR repertoires in tissues likely differ from the TCR repertoires found in blood. Larger estimated clonotype richness was generally found for naive subsets than for memory subsets.

Sequenced input: naive CD4+ T cells sorted from blood. Per the publication, the cell subset or site label means: CD45RA+ positively selected. Recombination linked TRBV10-1 to TRBJ2-3; 11 central nucleotides agree with TRBD2. This TCR was recovered from a man aged 18-30 years in good health. The nucleotide sequence is TGCGCCAGCAGTGTCGGTAGCGGGAGGGCGGATACGCAGTATTTT. Its product reads: CASSVGSGRADTQYF.